Detailed here is one T cell receptor (beta chain). The antigen is undetermined. These data originate in a study of blood T cells in healthy people across ages. Broader study findings: Higher diversity and more naive CD4+ cells were features of long-lived donors, compared to aged donors.

Then a second PCR, running about 7 to 11 cycles, was carried out with a sample-barcoded 5' primer and a J-beta primer mix. Each cDNA was tagged by a template-switch adaptor containing 12 random nucleotides. One entry per CDR3 protein results from TCRdb running MiXCR on the 5' RACE reads. The table has over 1.5 million distinct CDR3 sequences, about 49% seen once; the top ten hold 2.1%. Donation came from healthy Caucasian individuals in Russia who were aged roughly 6 to 95. This CDR3 contains 16 residues. Germline loops: CDR1 SEHNR, CDR2 FQNEAQ (reference sequence). V was clipped by 6 bases and J by 2 bases, with 18 bases between them.

Specimen: blood. The J gene is TRBJ2-3, the V gene TRBV7-9; tentative D call: TRBD2 (5 bases). The clonotype originates from a woman in her forties in good health. The CDR3 spells CASSPEETRHTDTQYF. The CDR3 DNA follows: TGTGCCAGCAGTCCGGAGGAAACAAGGCACACAGATACGCAGTATTTT.